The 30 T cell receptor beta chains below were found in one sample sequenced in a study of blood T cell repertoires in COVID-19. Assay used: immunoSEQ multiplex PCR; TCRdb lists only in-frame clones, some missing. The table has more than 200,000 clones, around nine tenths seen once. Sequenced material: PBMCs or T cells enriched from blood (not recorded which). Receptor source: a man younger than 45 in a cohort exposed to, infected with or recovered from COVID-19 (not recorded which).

CDR3 protein: CASSSPPDRADKYEQYF. CDR3 bases: TGTGCCAGCAGCTCCCCCCCAGACAGGGCCGATAAGTACGAGCAGTACTTC. The V call is TRBV7-9, the J call TRBJ2-7; 7 bases map to TRBD1. V trimming: 4 bases; J trimming: 4 bases; junction bases outside the gene matches: 16. Germline CDR1 and CDR2: SEHNR and FQNEAQ (reference sequence). This CDR3 spans 17 amino acids.

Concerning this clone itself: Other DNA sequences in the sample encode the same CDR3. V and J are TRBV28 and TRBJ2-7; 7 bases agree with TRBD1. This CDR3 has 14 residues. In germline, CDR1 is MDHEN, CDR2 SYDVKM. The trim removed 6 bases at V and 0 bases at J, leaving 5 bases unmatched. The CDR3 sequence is CASSPGTASYEQYF. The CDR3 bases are TGTGCCAGCAGCCCCGGGACAGCCTCCTACGAGCAGTACTTC.

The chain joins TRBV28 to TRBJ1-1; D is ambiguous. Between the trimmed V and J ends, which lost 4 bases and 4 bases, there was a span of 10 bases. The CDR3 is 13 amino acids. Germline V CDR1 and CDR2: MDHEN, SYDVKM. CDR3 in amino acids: CASSSRMGTEAFF. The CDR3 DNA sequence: TGTGCCAGCAGTTCTAGAATGGGCACTGAAGCTTTCTTT. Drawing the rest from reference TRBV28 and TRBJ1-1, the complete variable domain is DVKVTQSSRYLVKRTGEKVFLECVQDMDHENMFWYRQDPGLGLRLIYFSYDVKMKEKGDIPEGYSVSREKKERFSLILESASTNQTSMYLCASSSRMGTEAFFGQGTRLTVV.

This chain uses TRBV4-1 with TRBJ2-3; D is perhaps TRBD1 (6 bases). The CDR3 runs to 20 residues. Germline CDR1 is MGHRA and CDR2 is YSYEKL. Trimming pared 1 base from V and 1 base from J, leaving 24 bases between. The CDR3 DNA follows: TGCGCCAGCAGCCAAGCGCCCCGGGACATCTTTCTCGAAGGCACAGATACGCAGTATTTT. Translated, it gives CASSQAPRDIFLEGTDTQYF.

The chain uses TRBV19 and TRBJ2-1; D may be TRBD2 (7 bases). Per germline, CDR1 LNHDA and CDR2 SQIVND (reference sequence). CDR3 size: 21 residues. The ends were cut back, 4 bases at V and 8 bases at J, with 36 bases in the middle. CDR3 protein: CASSTPREERDNRVSAYEQFF. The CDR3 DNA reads TGTGCCAGTAGTACCCCTCGGGAGGAGCGGGACAATAGGGTTTCCGCGTATGAGCAGTTCTTC.

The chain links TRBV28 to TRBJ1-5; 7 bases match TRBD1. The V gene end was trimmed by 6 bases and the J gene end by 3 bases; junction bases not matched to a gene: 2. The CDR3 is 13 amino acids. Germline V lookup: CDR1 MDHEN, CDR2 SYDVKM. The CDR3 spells CASRGTVNQPQHF. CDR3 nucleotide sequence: TGTGCCAGCAGGGGGACAGTCAATCAGCCCCAGCATTTT. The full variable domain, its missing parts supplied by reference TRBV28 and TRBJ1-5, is DVKVTQSSRYLVKRTGEKVFLECVQDMDHENMFWYRQDPGLGLRLIYFSYDVKMKEKGDIPEGYSVSREKKERFSLILESASTNQTSMYLCASRGTVNQPQHFGDGTRLSIL.

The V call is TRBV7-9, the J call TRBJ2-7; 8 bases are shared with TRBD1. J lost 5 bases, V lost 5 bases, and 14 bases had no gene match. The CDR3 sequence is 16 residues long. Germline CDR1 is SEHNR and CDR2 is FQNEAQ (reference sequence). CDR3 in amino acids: CASSPRGTGSGHEQYF. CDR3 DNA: TGTGCCAGCAGCCCGAGAGGGACAGGTAGCGGCCACGAGCAGTACTTC.

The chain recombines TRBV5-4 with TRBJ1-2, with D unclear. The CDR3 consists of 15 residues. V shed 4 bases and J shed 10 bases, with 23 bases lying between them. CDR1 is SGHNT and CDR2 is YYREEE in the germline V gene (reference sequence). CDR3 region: CASSPPSGLLEAYTF. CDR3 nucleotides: TGTGCCAGCAGCCCTCCCAGCGGGCTGCTGGAGGCCTACACCTTC.

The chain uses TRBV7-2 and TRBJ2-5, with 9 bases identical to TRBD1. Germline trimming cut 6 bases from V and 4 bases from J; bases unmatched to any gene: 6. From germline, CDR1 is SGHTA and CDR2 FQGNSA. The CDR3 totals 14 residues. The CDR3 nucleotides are TGTGCCAGCAGGGAACAGGGGGCCGGAGAGACCCAGTACTTC. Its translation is CASREQGAGETQYF.

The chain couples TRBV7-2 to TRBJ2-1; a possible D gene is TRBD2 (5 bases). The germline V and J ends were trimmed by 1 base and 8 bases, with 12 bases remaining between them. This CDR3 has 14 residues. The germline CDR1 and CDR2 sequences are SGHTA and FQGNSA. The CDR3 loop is CASSLVLARDEQFF. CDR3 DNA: TGTGCCAGCAGCTTAGTGCTAGCAAGGGATGAGCAGTTCTTC.

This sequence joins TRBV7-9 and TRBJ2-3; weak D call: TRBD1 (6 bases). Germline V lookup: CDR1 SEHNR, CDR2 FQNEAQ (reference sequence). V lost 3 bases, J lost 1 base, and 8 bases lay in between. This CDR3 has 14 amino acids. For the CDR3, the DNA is TGTGCCAGCAGCTTGGACAGTCGCACAGATACGCAGTATTTT. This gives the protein CASSLDSRTDTQYF.

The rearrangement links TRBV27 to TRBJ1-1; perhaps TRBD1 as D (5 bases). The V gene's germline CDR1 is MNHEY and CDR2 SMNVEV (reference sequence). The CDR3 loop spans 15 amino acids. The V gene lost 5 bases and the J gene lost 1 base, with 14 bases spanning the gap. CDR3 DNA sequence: TGTGCCAGCAGTCCGAATGCGGGGGAGAACACTGAAGCTTTCTTT. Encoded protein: CASSPNAGENTEAFF.

Written as DNA, the CDR3 is TGCGCCAGCAGCAAGCTACAGGGACAGGGGGGTTACGAGCAGTACTTC. Encoded protein: CASSKLQGQGGYEQYF. The genes are TRBV5-1 and TRBJ2-7; 11 bases are shared with TRBD1. This CDR3 spans 16 amino acids. Germline V lookup: CDR1 SGHRS, CDR2 YFSETQ. With 4 bases clipped from V and 4 bases from J, the junction kept 10 bases outside the gene matches.

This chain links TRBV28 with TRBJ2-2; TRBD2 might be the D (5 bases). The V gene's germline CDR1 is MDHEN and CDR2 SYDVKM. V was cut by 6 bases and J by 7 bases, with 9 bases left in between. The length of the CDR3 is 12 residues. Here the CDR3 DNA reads TGTGCCAGCAGGCGGGCCCTCGGGGAGCTGTTTTTT. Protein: CASRRALGELFF.

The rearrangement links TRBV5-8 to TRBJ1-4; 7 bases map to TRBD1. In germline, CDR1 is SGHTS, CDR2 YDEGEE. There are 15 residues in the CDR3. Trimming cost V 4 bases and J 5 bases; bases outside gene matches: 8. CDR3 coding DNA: TGTGCCAGCAGCCCCGAGGGACAGCCCAATGAAAAACTGTTTTTT. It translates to CASSPEGQPNEKLFF.

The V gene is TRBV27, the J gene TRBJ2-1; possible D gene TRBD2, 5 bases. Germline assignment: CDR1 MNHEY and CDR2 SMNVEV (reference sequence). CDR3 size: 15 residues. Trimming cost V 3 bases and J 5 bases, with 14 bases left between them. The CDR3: CASSFRLARDNEQFF. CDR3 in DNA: TGTGCCAGCAGTTTCAGGCTAGCCCGGGACAATGAGCAGTTCTTC.

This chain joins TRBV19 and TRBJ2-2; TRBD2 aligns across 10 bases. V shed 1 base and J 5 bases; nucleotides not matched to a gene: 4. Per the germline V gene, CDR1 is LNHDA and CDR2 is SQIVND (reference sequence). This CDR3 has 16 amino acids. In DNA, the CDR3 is TGTGCCAGTAGTATAGCAGGAGCGGGAGGGACCGGGGAGCTGTTTTTT. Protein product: CASSIAGAGGTGELFF.

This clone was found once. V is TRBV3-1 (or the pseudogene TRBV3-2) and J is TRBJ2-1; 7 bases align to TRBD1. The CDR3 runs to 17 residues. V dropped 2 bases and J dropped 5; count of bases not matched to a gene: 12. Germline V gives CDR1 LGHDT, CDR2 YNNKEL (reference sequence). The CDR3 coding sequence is TGTGCCAGCAGCCAAAACCCATCTAGGGGGCCTAACAATGAGCAGTTCTTC. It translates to CASSQNPSRGPNNEQFF.

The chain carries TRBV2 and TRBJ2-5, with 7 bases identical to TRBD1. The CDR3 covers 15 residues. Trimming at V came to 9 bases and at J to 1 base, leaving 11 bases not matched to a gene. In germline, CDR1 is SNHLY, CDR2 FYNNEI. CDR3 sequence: CASRSGTATQETQYF. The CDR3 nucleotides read TGTGCCAGTCGATCCGGGACAGCCACCCAAGAGACCCAGTACTTC.

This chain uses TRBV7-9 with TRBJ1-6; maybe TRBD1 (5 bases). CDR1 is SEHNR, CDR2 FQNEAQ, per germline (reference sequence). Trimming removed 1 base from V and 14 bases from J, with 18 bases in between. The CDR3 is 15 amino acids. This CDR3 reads CASSLGGTGGGSLHF. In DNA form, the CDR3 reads TGTGCCAGCAGCTTAGGGGGGACGGGAGGTGGATCCCTCCACTTT.

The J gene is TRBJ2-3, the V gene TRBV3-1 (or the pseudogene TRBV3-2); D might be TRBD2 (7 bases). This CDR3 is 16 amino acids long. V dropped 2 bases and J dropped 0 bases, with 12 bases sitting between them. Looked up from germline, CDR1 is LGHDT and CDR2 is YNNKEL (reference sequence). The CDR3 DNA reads TGTGCCAGCAGCCAAAGGGGGGGAATTAGCACAGATACGCAGTATTTT. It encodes CASSQRGGISTDTQYF.

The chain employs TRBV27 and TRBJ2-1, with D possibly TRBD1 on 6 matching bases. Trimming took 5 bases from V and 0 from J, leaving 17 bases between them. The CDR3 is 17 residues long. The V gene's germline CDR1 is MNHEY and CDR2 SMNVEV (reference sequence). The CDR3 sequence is CASSLTGQSHSYNEQFF. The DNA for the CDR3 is TGTGCCAGCAGTCTCACCGGACAGTCCCACTCCTACAATGAGCAGTTCTTC.

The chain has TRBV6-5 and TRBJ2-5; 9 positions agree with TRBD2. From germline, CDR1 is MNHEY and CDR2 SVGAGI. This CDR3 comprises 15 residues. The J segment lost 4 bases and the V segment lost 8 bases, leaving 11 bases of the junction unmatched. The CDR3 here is CASAFTAGGRETQYF. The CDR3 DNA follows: TGTGCCAGCGCGTTCACAGCGGGAGGTAGAGAGACCCAGTACTTC.

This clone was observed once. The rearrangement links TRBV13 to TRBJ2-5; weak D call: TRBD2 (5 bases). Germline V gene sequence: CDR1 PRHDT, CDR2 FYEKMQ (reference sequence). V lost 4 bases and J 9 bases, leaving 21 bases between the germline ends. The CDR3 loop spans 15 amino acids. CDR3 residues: CASSSPGMYGKSQYF. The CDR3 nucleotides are TGTGCCAGCAGCTCGCCGGGGATGTACGGGAAATCCCAGTACTTC.

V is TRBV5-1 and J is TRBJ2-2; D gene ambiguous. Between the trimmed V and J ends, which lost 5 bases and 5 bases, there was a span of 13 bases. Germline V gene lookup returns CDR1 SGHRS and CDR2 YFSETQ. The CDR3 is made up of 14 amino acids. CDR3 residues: CASRPYSETGELFF. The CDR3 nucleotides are TGCGCCAGCAGACCATACAGTGAGACCGGGGAGCTGTTTTTT.

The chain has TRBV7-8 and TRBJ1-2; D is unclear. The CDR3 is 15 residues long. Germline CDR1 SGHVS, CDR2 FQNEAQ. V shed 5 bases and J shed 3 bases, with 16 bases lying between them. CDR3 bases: TGTGCCAGCAGCCCTCTCTCCGGGGTGGACTATGGCTACACCTTC. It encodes CASSPLSGVDYGYTF.

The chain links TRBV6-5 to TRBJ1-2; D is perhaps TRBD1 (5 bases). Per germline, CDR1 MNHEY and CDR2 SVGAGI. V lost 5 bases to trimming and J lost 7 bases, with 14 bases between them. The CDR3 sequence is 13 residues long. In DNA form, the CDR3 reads TGTGCCAGCAGTACTGGGGGGAAGGGTGGCTACACCTTC. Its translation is CASSTGGKGGYTF.

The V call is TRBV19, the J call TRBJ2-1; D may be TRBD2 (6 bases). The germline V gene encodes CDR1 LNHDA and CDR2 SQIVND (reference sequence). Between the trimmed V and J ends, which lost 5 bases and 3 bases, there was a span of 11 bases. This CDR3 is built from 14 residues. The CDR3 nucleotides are TGTGCCAGTAGTGCGGGGACGGACTACAATGAGCAGTTCTTC. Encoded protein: CASSAGTDYNEQFF.

The CDR3 DNA sequence: TGTGCCAGCAGTGCCGACAACTACGAGCAGTACTTC. Amino acid sequence: CASSADNYEQYF. The chain couples TRBV28 to TRBJ2-7, with D unclear. The V and J ends lost 5 bases and 3 bases respectively, with 8 bases between them. The CDR3 runs 12 residues. CDR1 and CDR2 from the germline V gene are MDHEN and SYDVKM.

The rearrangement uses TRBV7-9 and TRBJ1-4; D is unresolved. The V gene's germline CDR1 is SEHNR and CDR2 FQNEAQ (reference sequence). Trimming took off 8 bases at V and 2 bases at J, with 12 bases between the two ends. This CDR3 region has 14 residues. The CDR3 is CASGREGTNEKLFF. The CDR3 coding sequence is TGTGCCAGCGGGCGTGAGGGCACTAATGAAAAACTGTTTTTT.